This T cell receptor (beta chain) was recorded in a study of T cells in Graves' hyperthyroidism and ophthalmopathy. Amplification of TCR beta CDR3 regions used RNA as the template. The TCR CDR3 was amplified in a first-round RT-PCR using the HTBI primer set. TCRdb recomputed calls from the multiplex PCR reads with MiXCR, one row per CDR3 protein. The repertoire holds around 690,000 distinct CDR3 sequences, with more than 20% as singletons. The CDR3 extends over 16 amino acids. Germline V lookup: CDR1 MDHEN, CDR2 SYDVKM. Unmatched junction bases numbered 10, after V lost 6 bases and J lost 6 bases. This clonotype came up many times. Fresh peripheral blood, approximately 9.1 ml, was the source of the PBMCs.

V and J are TRBV28 and TRBJ1-5; 11 nucleotides line up with TRBD1. The TCR comes from a man between 25 and 39 years old with Graves' ophthalmopathy. Sequencing input: blood. The DNA for the CDR3 is TGTGCCAGCAGGGCAGGAGGACAGGGGGCTTTTCAGCCCCAGCATTTT. Protein sequence: CASRAGGQGAFQPQHF. The complete variable domain, with remaining parts taken from reference TRBV28 and TRBJ1-5, reads DVKVTQSSRYLVKRTGEKVFLECVQDMDHENMFWYRQDPGLGLRLIYFSYDVKMKEKGDIPEGYSVSREKKERFSLILESASTNQTSMYLCASRAGGQGAFQPQHFGDGTRLSIL.